Presented here are 24 T cell receptor beta chains from one specimen sequenced in a study of cytomegalovirus exposure and HLA in healthy donors. The PCR made use of 60 Vbeta and 13 Jbeta primers. Clones were read by immunoSEQ multiplex PCR, and TCRdb kept only the in-frame ones, dropping some. The sample carries 100,000 to 150,000 clones, over 60% recorded once. Sample: PBMCs. Receptors originate from a woman aged 55 to 70 in good health and CMV-seropositive.

V gene TRBV18 combines with J gene TRBJ1-2; possibly TRBD1 for D (5 bases). There are 13 residues in the CDR3. The V and J ends lost 2 bases and 2 bases respectively, with 6 bases between them. The germline V gene has CDR1 KGHSH and CDR2 LQKENI. The CDR3 DNA sequence: TGTGCCAGCTCACCAGGGGGGAACTATGGCTACACCTTC. Its protein product is CASSPGGNYGYTF.

The genes are TRBV7-9 and TRBJ2-7; 7 nucleotides align to TRBD2. The CDR3 is 15 residues long. Germline CDR1 reads SEHNR; CDR2 reads FQNEAQ (reference sequence). The V segment lost 3 bases and the J segment 0 bases; nucleotides outside the gene matches: 5. CDR3: CASSFSGVSSYEQYF. In DNA, the CDR3 is TGTGCCAGCAGCTTCAGCGGGGTAAGCTCCTACGAGCAGTACTTC.

The chain is built from TRBV6-5 and TRBJ1-4; D may be TRBD1 (5 bases). Germline CDR1 is MNHEY and CDR2 is SVGAGI. Trimming pared 4 bases from V and 3 bases from J, leaving 12 bases between. This CDR3 region has 15 residues. The CDR3 loop reads CASSSPSTANEKLFF. As DNA, the CDR3 is TGTGCCAGCAGTTCCCCTTCGACAGCTAATGAAAAACTGTTTTTT.

CDR3 bases: TGTGCCAGCTTCCCAGGGGGCTTGAACACTGAAGCTTTCTTT. The encoded protein is CASFPGGLNTEAFF. The genes are TRBV5-6 and TRBJ1-1, with 8 bases matching TRBD1. There are 14 residues in the CDR3. V shed 7 bases and J 0 bases; nucleotides not matched to a gene: 5. Germline CDR1 and CDR2: SGHDT and YYEEEE.

In this sample, this clone turned up a few times. V usage is TRBV7-9 and J usage is TRBJ1-2; TRBD1 agrees at 9 bases. Trimming removed 1 base from V and 3 bases from J; junction bases left unmatched: 0. This CDR3 spans 14 amino acids. Germline loops: CDR1 SEHNR, CDR2 FQNEAQ (reference sequence). This CDR3 is CASSLGTGDYGYTF. CDR3 in DNA: TGTGCCAGCAGCTTAGGGACAGGGGACTATGGCTACACCTTC. Full variable domain (remainder filled in from reference TRBV7-9 and TRBJ1-2): DTGVSQNPRHKITKRGQNVTFRCDPISEHNRLYWYRQTLGQGPEFLTYFQNEAQLEKSRLLSDRFSAERPKGSFSTLEIQRTEQGDSAMYLCASSLGTGDYGYTFGSGTRLTVV.

This clone was seen only a few times. V and J are TRBV7-9 and TRBJ2-5; 13 nucleotides agree with TRBD2. V was pared by 1 base and J by 1 base, with 3 bases of the junction left unmatched. Germline V gene sequence: CDR1 SEHNR, CDR2 FQNEAQ (reference sequence). The CDR3 loop spans 17 amino acids. The CDR3 sequence: CASSLGGLAGSQETQYF. The DNA for the CDR3 is TGTGCCAGCAGCTTAGGGGGACTAGCGGGAAGCCAAGAGACCCAGTACTTC.

As to this clone: The germline gene is not matched at one end of the junction; a read error may be the cause. The rearrangement uses TRBV7-2 and TRBJ2-3; the match to TRBD2 covers 10 bases. There are 17 residues in the CDR3. Germline CDR1 is SGHTA and CDR2 is FQGNSA. CDR3 loop: CASSLDRSGGGTDMQYF. The CDR3, as DNA: TGTGCCAGCAGCTTAGATAGGAGCGGGGGGGGCACAGATATGCAGTATTTT.

The chain couples TRBV9 to TRBJ2-3, with 10 positions matching TRBD2. The CDR3 has 16 residues. V shed 4 bases and J 3 bases; nucleotides not matched to a gene: 8. The germline CDR1 and CDR2 sequences are SGDLS and YYNGEE. CDR3 DNA: TGTGCCAGCAGCTTTCTAGCGGGGGAGAGTACAGATACGCAGTATTTT. Residues: CASSFLAGESTDTQYF.

The chain combines TRBV10-3 with TRBJ2-5; 10 positions agree with TRBD2. The CDR3 is made up of 16 amino acids. Germline CDR1 reads ENHRY; CDR2 reads SYGVKD. Trimming cost V 2 bases and J 5 bases; bases outside gene matches: 8. CDR3 bases: TGTGCCATCAGTGAGCTGAAGCGGGGGGGCCCTGAGACCCAGTACTTC. This encodes CAISELKRGGPETQYF.

This clone was seen a handful of times. The chain has TRBV19 and TRBJ2-2, with TRBD1 identical over 9 bases. In germline, CDR1 is LNHDA, CDR2 SQIVND (reference sequence). With 5 bases clipped from V and 4 bases from J, the junction kept 11 bases outside the gene matches. The CDR3 length is 17 residues. In nucleotides, the CDR3 is TGTGCCAGTAGTCCCGGGGACAGGGAAGGGAGCACCGGGGAGCTGTTTTTT. Its protein product is CASSPGDREGSTGELFF.

The chain couples TRBV19 to TRBJ1-1; D might be TRBD1 (5 bases). This CDR3 contains 12 residues. CDR1 is LNHDA and CDR2 is SQIVND in the germline V gene (reference sequence). V lost 5 bases to trimming and J lost 6 bases, with 10 bases between them. This CDR3 is CASSDTGAEAFF. CDR3 bases: TGTGCCAGTAGTGACACGGGGGCTGAAGCTTTCTTT. The full variable domain, its missing parts supplied by reference TRBV19 and TRBJ1-1, is DGGITQSPKYLFRKEGQNVTLSCEQNLNHDAMYWYRQDPGQGLRLIYYSQIVNDFQKGDIAEGYSVSREKKESFPLTVTSAQKNPTAFYLCASSDTGAEAFFGQGTRLTVV.

The V gene is TRBV6-5, the J gene TRBJ2-5, with TRBD2 as a possible D gene (7 bases). Germline V lookup: CDR1 MNHEY, CDR2 SVGAGI. V lost 8 bases to trimming and J lost 5 bases, with 21 bases between them. The CDR3 has 15 amino acids. The CDR3 DNA reads TGTGCCAGCCGATTAAGGGGGGGGCCCCGGGAGACCCAGTACTTC. Its translation is CASRLRGGPRETQYF.

The rearrangement joins TRBV10-3 to TRBJ2-1; 10 nucleotides agree with TRBD2. The V segment lost 7 bases and the J segment 7 bases; nucleotides outside the gene matches: 7. This CDR3 is built from 14 residues. Germline CDR1 ENHRY, CDR2 SYGVKD. The CDR3 bases are TGTGCCATCATGCAACTAGCGGGATATAATGAGCAGTTCTTC. This translates into CAIMQLAGYNEQFF.

The gene calls are TRBV19 and TRBJ2-7; D may be TRBD2 (6 bases). This CDR3 has 13 amino acids. Germline V gene data show CDR1 as LNHDA and CDR2 as SQIVND (reference sequence). Deletions cut 1 base from V and 4 bases from J, with 8 bases between. Here the CDR3 reads CASSIGRGYEQYF. The CDR3 nucleotides read TGTGCCAGTAGTATAGGTCGGGGGTACGAGCAGTACTTC.

This chain joins TRBV4-1 and TRBJ2-5; 8 nucleotides line up with TRBD2. This CDR3 comprises 15 residues. V shed 3 bases and J 3 bases; nucleotides not matched to a gene: 6. CDR1 MGHRA and CDR2 YSYEKL come from the germline V gene. This CDR3 reads CASSQIQAGEETQYF. The CDR3 DNA follows: TGCGCCAGCAGCCAGATCCAAGCGGGAGAAGAGACCCAGTACTTC.

This clone was seen just once. J is TRBJ2-7 and V is TRBV18, with no clear D. This CDR3 is built from 14 residues. Trimming removed 2 bases from V and 0 bases from J, with 8 bases in between. Germline V gives CDR1 KGHSH, CDR2 LQKENI. This CDR3 is CASSPTTSSYEQYF. In DNA, the CDR3 is TGTGCCAGCTCACCAACCACTTCCTCCTACGAGCAGTACTTC. Full variable domain (remainder filled in from reference TRBV18 and TRBJ2-7): NAGVMQNPRHLVRRRGQEARLRCSPMKGHSHVYWYRQLPEEGLKFMVYLQKENIIDESGMPKERFSAEFPKEGPSILRIQQVVRGDSAAYFCASSPTTSSYEQYFGPGTRLTVT.

CDR3 nucleotides: TGTGCCATCAGTGAAGGGAGGACTAGCGTAGGCCTTGAGCAGTTCTTC. Encoded protein: CAISEGRTSVGLEQFF. V gene TRBV10-3 combines with J gene TRBJ2-1, with 9 bases fitting TRBD2. V trimming: 3 bases; J trimming: 9 bases; junction bases outside the gene matches: 12. CDR1 and CDR2 from the germline V gene are ENHRY and SYGVKD. This CDR3 region has 16 residues.

The V and J genes are TRBV19 and TRBJ1-1; the match to TRBD1 covers 7 bases. This CDR3 has 14 amino acids. Germline trimming cut 4 bases from V and 0 bases from J; bases unmatched to any gene: 2. The V gene's germline CDR1 is LNHDA and CDR2 SQIVND (reference sequence). As DNA, the CDR3 is TGTGCCAGTAGTACCGGACAGGTGAACACTGAAGCTTTCTTT. Translation: CASSTGQVNTEAFF.

The chain uses TRBV27 and TRBJ1-2; possibly TRBD1 for D (6 bases). CDR3 length: 13 residues. Germline CDR1 is MNHEY and CDR2 is SMNVEV (reference sequence). Trimming removed 3 bases from V and 2 bases from J, with 7 bases in between. The CDR3 DNA reads TGTGCCAGCAGTTTGGGGGCCAACTATGGCTACACCTTC. Translated, it gives CASSLGANYGYTF.

This rearrangement joins TRBV6-6 to TRBJ1-3, with D maybe TRBD1 (5 bases). V gave up 6 bases and J gave up 1 base, with 10 bases separating them. CDR1 is MNHNY and CDR2 is SVGAGI in the germline V gene (reference sequence). This CDR3 comprises 14 residues. The CDR3 sequence is CASRMGLSGNTIYF. The CDR3 DNA is TGTGCCAGCAGGATGGGACTGTCTGGAAACACCATATATTTT.

This clone was seen a handful of times. This chain links TRBV5-4 with TRBJ1-2; D is unresolved. CDR3 length: 13 amino acids. V lost 3 bases, J lost 4 bases, and 10 bases lay in between. In germline, CDR1 is SGHNT, CDR2 YYREEE (reference sequence). CDR3 coding DNA: TGTGCCAGCAGCTCTGTGGGCAGCTATGGCTACACCTTC. It encodes CASSSVGSYGYTF.

This clone was seen a handful of times. V gene TRBV4-3 combines with J gene TRBJ2-1, with TRBD2 matching 11 bases. The CDR3 runs 16 residues. V lost 1 base and J lost 4; bases outside the gene matches: 3. From germline, CDR1 is LGHNA and CDR2 YSLEER. As DNA, the CDR3 is TGCGCCAGCAGCCAAGGCGCTAGCGGGGGGTACAATGAGCAGTTCTTC. It translates to CASSQGASGGYNEQFF.

The chain couples TRBV6-6 to TRBJ1-5; perhaps TRBD1 as D (5 bases). This CDR3 is built from 14 residues. Germline V lookup: CDR1 MNHNY, CDR2 SVGAGI (reference sequence). Trimming took 3 bases from V and 4 from J, leaving 10 bases between them. CDR3 in DNA: TGTGCCAGCAGTTATGAGGCAGGGAATCAGCCCCAGCATTTT. Protein product: CASSYEAGNQPQHF.

This clone was found once. The chain links TRBV4-3 to TRBJ2-7; perhaps TRBD1 as D (6 bases). V gave up 4 bases and J gave up 4 bases, with 17 bases separating them. Per the germline V gene, CDR1 is LGHNA and CDR2 is YSLEER. CDR3 length: 15 amino acids. The CDR3 nucleotides read TGCGCCAGCAGCCGAGAACCCGGGACACTATACGAGCAGTACTTC. Amino acids: CASSREPGTLYEQYF.